This T cell receptor beta chain was recovered during a study of T cell repertoires in cytomegalovirus infection. With regard to this clonotype: Its cognate antigen is unknown.

TCRdb independently ran MiXCR on the reads; one entry per CDR3 protein. This sample has 450,000 to 600,000 distinct CDR3 sequences, with more than 40% found just once. This TCR was recovered from a human donor in good health (CMV status not recorded). Some clones in this sample may be carry-over from other donors' samples. The sequences come from cultured PBMCs, collected from culture after CMV antigen stimulation.

The CDR3 sequence: CASSYQASLHTEAFF. CDR3 DNA: TGTGCCAGCAGTTACCAGGCCAGCCTTCACACTGAAGCTTTCTTT. V usage is TRBV6-5 and J usage is TRBJ1-1; D is undetermined. Germline-derived CDR1 and CDR2 are MNHEY and SVGAGI. V was clipped by 2 bases and J by 3 bases, with 13 bases between them. CDR3 length: 15 residues.